A single sample is the source of the 32 T cell receptor beta chains below, sequenced in a study of blood T cell repertoires in COVID-19. Sequencing was performed with immunoSEQ multiplex PCR; in TCRdb, only in-frame clones are kept and a portion is missing. Of 450,000 to 600,000 clones detected, approximately 86% appear once; the ten largest clones hold 0.7%. Sample: PBMCs or T cells enriched from blood (not recorded which). The source of these receptors is a woman younger than 35 who had recovered from COVID-19.

The CDR3 region has the DNA TGTGCCAGCAGCCCCGAGGGGAGGACTAGCGGGGCCTCTATAGACAATGAGCAGTTCTTC. As protein: CASSPEGRTSGASIDNEQFF. The chain uses TRBV21-1 and TRBJ2-1; the D segment call TRBD2 is taken from the table without a DNA check. TRBV21-1 is annotated as a pseudogene. This CDR3 has 20 amino acids.

The chain employs TRBV28 and TRBJ1-6; TRBD1 matches at 7 bases. V lost 6 bases to trimming and J lost 9 bases; unmatched junction nucleotides: 14. Germline V gene data show CDR1 as MDHEN and CDR2 as SYDVKM. CDR3 length: 16 residues. CDR3 region: CASSPTRQGLGSPLHF. The CDR3 DNA sequence: TGTGCCAGCAGCCCCACCCGACAGGGTTTGGGTTCACCCCTCCACTTT.

This chain uses TRBV18 with TRBJ2-4; TRBD1 is a possible D gene (6 bases). The CDR3 length is 14 residues. V lost 3 bases and J 2 bases, leaving 8 bases between the germline ends. Germline CDR1 KGHSH, CDR2 LQKENI. The CDR3 protein is CASSPDRTKNIQYF. The CDR3 DNA sequence: TGTGCCAGCTCACCGGACAGAACCAAAAACATTCAGTACTTC.

The CDR3 DNA reads as TGTGCCAGTAGTTCCGACAGGGAGTCTAATGAAAAACTGTTTTTT. Its protein is CASSSDRESNEKLFF. The rearrangement links TRBV19 to TRBJ1-4, with 7 bases fitting TRBD1. The V and J ends lost 5 bases and 3 bases, in that order; junction bases with no gene match: 6. CDR3 length: 15 residues. Looked up from germline, CDR1 is LNHDA and CDR2 is SQIVND (reference sequence). The whole variable domain, filled in from reference TRBV19 and TRBJ1-4, reads DGGITQSPKYLFRKEGQNVTLSCEQNLNHDAMYWYRQDPGQGLRLIYYSQIVNDFQKGDIAEGYSVSREKKESFPLTVTSAQKNPTAFYLCASSSDRESNEKLFFGSGTQLSVL.

For the CDR3, the DNA is TGTGCCAGTAGTATAGATGGGCACCGCGCGGATACGCAGTATTTT. It encodes CASSIDGHRADTQYF. V and J are TRBV19 and TRBJ2-3, with D hard to call. CDR1 is LNHDA and CDR2 is SQIVND in the germline V gene (reference sequence). This CDR3 is built from 15 residues. The germline V and J ends were trimmed by 0 bases and 6 bases, with 13 bases remaining between them. Drawing the rest from reference TRBV19 and TRBJ2-3, the complete variable domain is DGGITQSPKYLFRKEGQNVTLSCEQNLNHDAMYWYRQDPGQGLRLIYYSQIVNDFQKGDIAEGYSVSREKKESFPLTVTSAQKNPTAFYLCASSIDGHRADTQYFGPGTRLTVL.

This clone was seen once. The genes are TRBV3-1 (or the pseudogene TRBV3-2) and TRBJ2-3, with a possible D match to TRBD2 (6 bases). From germline, CDR1 is LGHDT and CDR2 YNNKEL (reference sequence). This CDR3 has 18 residues. V lost 4 bases to trimming and J lost 6 bases, with 26 bases between them. The CDR3 nucleotides read TGTGCCAGCAGCCTAAGATTCCTGGGGCGGGGTAAGGTCGATACGCAGTATTTT. It translates to CASSLRFLGRGKVDTQYF.

V usage is TRBV9 and J usage is TRBJ2-1; D is possibly TRBD2 (5 bases). The ends were cut back, 0 bases at V and 2 bases at J, with 9 bases in the middle. Germline values: CDR1 SGDLS, CDR2 YYNGEE. The CDR3 is 15 residues long. CDR3: CASSVASGPYNEQFF. The CDR3 DNA reads TGTGCCAGCAGCGTAGCGAGCGGCCCCTACAATGAGCAGTTCTTC.

The J gene is TRBJ1-1, the V gene TRBV19; D unresolved. The CDR3 sequence is 14 residues long. The ends were cut back, 1 base at V and 5 bases at J, with 11 bases in the middle. Germline V gene data show CDR1 as LNHDA and CDR2 as SQIVND (reference sequence). CDR3 protein: CASSIGGGWTEAFF. In nucleotides, the CDR3 is TGTGCCAGTAGTATAGGGGGAGGATGGACTGAAGCTTTCTTT.

The CDR3 sequence: CASSYRTAGANVLTF. CDR3 nucleotides: TGTGCCAGCAGCTACCGTACAGCCGGGGCCAACGTCCTGACTTTC. The chain recombines TRBV11-1 with TRBJ2-6; no definite D call. V was clipped by 4 bases and J by 4 bases, with 11 bases between them. Germline CDR1 SGHAT, CDR2 FQDESV (reference sequence). The length of the CDR3 is 15 residues.

In its sample, this clone was seen once. The V gene is TRBV30, the J gene TRBJ1-6, with D uncertain. The germline V and J ends were trimmed by 0 bases and 9 bases, with 12 bases remaining between them. Germline lookup yields CDR1 GTSNPN and CDR2 SVGIG (reference sequence). The CDR3 is 14 amino acids. CDR3 in amino acids: CAWSVRGGGSPLHF. The DNA for the CDR3 is TGTGCCTGGAGTGTACGAGGTGGCGGTTCACCCCTCCACTTT.

The chain's CDR3 is CASGHSRGGVLTDTQYF. The CDR3 coding sequence is TGTGCCAGCGGCCACTCCCGGGGGGGGGTATTGACAGATACGCAGTATTTT. The V call is TRBV7-2, the J call TRBJ2-3, with 8 bases fitting TRBD2. Unmatched junction bases numbered 16, after V lost 8 bases and J lost 3 bases. The CDR3 covers 17 residues. From germline, CDR1 is SGHTA and CDR2 FQGNSA.

The chain carries TRBV18 and TRBJ2-3; D possibly corresponds to TRBD2 (7 bases). In germline, CDR1 is KGHSH, CDR2 LQKENI. The CDR3 is 17 amino acids. V shed 6 bases and J shed 4 bases, with 23 bases lying between them. CDR3 coding DNA: TGTGCCAGCTCCCTCACCCTAGAGGGAGGGGGATCAGATACGCAGTATTTT. Its protein product is CASSLTLEGGGSDTQYF.

The V gene is TRBV3-1 (or the pseudogene TRBV3-2), the J gene TRBJ2-3; 8 bases match TRBD1. Per germline, CDR1 LGHDT and CDR2 YNNKEL (reference sequence). The CDR3 length is 16 residues. J was trimmed by 4 bases and V by 6 bases; bases with no gene match: 12. Here the CDR3 reads CASSATGARGPDTQYF. CDR3 coding DNA: TGTGCCAGCAGTGCGACAGGGGCCAGGGGCCCAGATACGCAGTATTTT.

The chain carries TRBV2 and TRBJ2-3; D is ambiguous. The V end was cut by 5 bases, the J end by 9 bases, with 12 bases between. Per the germline V gene, CDR1 is SNHLY and CDR2 is FYNNEI. The CDR3 runs 12 residues. CDR3 in amino acids: CASSFGLGTQYF. CDR3 coding DNA: TGTGCCAGCAGTTTCGGCCTCGGGACGCAGTATTTT. The full variable domain, with the rest looked up from reference TRBV2 and TRBJ2-3, is EPEVTQTPSHQVTQMGQEVILRCVPISNHLYFYWYRQILGQKVEFLVSFYNNEISEKSEIFDDQFSVERPDGSNFTLKIRSTKLEDSAMYFCASSFGLGTQYFGPGTRLTVL.

The chain combines TRBV19 with TRBJ2-3; 8 nucleotides align to TRBD2. The CDR3 covers 14 residues. CDR1 LNHDA and CDR2 SQIVND come from the germline V gene (reference sequence). V was pared by 8 bases and J by 4 bases, with 8 bases of the junction left unmatched. CDR3 amino acids: CASSYQRGSDTQYF. CDR3 DNA: TGTGCCAGTTCTTATCAGCGGGGGTCAGATACGCAGTATTTT.

J is TRBJ2-7 and V is TRBV3-1 (or the pseudogene TRBV3-2); 8 bases fit TRBD1. Germline trimming cut 3 bases from V and 4 bases from J; bases unmatched to any gene: 8. The CDR3 is 15 residues long. CDR1 is LGHDT and CDR2 is YNNKEL in the germline V gene (reference sequence). The CDR3 loop reads CASSHATGGRYEQYF. CDR3 coding DNA: TGTGCCAGCAGCCATGCAACAGGGGGTCGGTACGAGCAGTACTTC.

The J gene is TRBJ1-3, the V gene TRBV5-4, with a possible D match to TRBD1 (5 bases). Trimming left V 4 bases short and J 2 bases short, with 16 bases between. Germline lookup yields CDR1 SGHNT and CDR2 YYREEE (reference sequence). This CDR3 region has 16 residues. For the CDR3, the DNA is TGTGCCAGCAGCCGCGGCGGCGGGGACGCTGGAAACACCATATATTTT. Its protein is CASSRGGGDAGNTIYF.

The count of this clone is one. V usage is TRBV6-5 and J usage is TRBJ1-5; D unclear. The germline gives CDR1 MNHEY, CDR2 SVGAGI. This CDR3 has 13 residues. V lost 6 bases to trimming and J lost 5 bases, with 11 bases between them. The CDR3 region is CASSKSTDQPQHF. In DNA, the CDR3 is TGTGCCAGCAGCAAGTCAACGGATCAGCCCCAGCATTTT.

The chain employs TRBV5-1 and TRBJ2-7; unclear D gene. The CDR3 is made up of 13 amino acids. CDR1 is SGHRS, CDR2 YFSETQ, per germline. Trimming shortened V by 4 bases and J by 4 bases, and 12 bases separated the two germline ends. This CDR3 reads CASSPEGGYEQYF. The CDR3 nucleotides are TGCGCCAGCAGCCCCGAAGGCGGTTACGAGCAGTACTTC.

The genes are TRBV2 and TRBJ2-5; maybe TRBD2 (5 bases). CDR1 and CDR2 from the germline V gene are SNHLY and FYNNEI. Trimming stripped 6 bases from V and 4 bases from J, with 6 bases between. The CDR3 contains 11 residues. DNA of the CDR3: TGTGCCAGCAGCCGGGGAGAGACCCAGTACTTC. It encodes CASSRGETQYF. The variable domain in full, with the rest retrieved from reference TRBV2 and TRBJ2-5, is EPEVTQTPSHQVTQMGQEVILRCVPISNHLYFYWYRQILGQKVEFLVSFYNNEISEKSEIFDDQFSVERPDGSNFTLKIRSTKLEDSAMYFCASSRGETQYFGPGTRLLVL.

This chain joins TRBV29-1 and TRBJ1-1; D gene uncertain. Germline-derived CDR1 and CDR2 are SQVTM and ANQGSEA. CDR3 length: 13 amino acids. Between the trimmed V and J ends, which lost 5 bases and 1 base, there was a span of 11 bases. CDR3 DNA: TGCAGCGTTCGTCCCCTCTCGAACACTGAAGCTTTCTTT. Its protein product is CSVRPLSNTEAFF.

This clone was observed once. The chain is built from TRBV5-8 and TRBJ1-1, with D perhaps matching TRBD1 (6 bases). Germline V gene lookup returns CDR1 SGHTS and CDR2 YDEGEE. V shed 4 bases and J shed 4 bases, with 17 bases lying between them. The CDR3 is 15 residues long. The CDR3, as DNA: TGTGCCAGCAGCCCTAGGCGGGGGCTCGGCACTGAAGCTTTCTTT. Translation: CASSPRRGLGTEAFF.

The rearrangement joins TRBV3-1 (or the pseudogene TRBV3-2) to TRBJ2-7, with 12 bases fitting TRBD1. This CDR3 is 14 amino acids long. CDR1 and CDR2 (germline): LGHDT, YNNKEL (reference sequence). V lost 3 bases, J lost 5 bases, and 2 bases stayed unmatched. CDR3 in amino acids: CASSHRDRGHEQYF. The CDR3 bases are TGTGCCAGCAGCCACCGGGACAGGGGGCACGAGCAGTACTTC.

This clone was observed a single time. The chain couples TRBV5-1 to TRBJ1-6; D not resolved. Trimming took 0 bases from V and 8 from J, leaving 12 bases between them. This CDR3 is built from 15 residues. Germline lookup yields CDR1 SGHRS and CDR2 YFSETQ. The CDR3 coding sequence is TGCGCCAGCAGCTTGGCCCCGGATCAGGATTCACCCCTCCACTTT. Protein sequence: CASSLAPDQDSPLHF.

This chain links TRBV5-1 with TRBJ1-2, with 8 bases that match TRBD1. Per germline, CDR1 SGHRS and CDR2 YFSETQ. The J segment lost 10 bases and the V segment lost 4 bases, leaving 12 bases of the junction unmatched. The length of the CDR3 is 14 residues. CDR3 DNA sequence: TGCGCCAGCAGCGCAACCCAGGGGGCATTAGACTACACCTTC. As protein: CASSATQGALDYTF.

This rearrangement joins TRBV6-5 to TRBJ2-7, with 8 bases aligning to TRBD1. Germline loops: CDR1 MNHEY, CDR2 SVGAGI. This CDR3 region has 14 residues. V lost 6 bases and J lost 5; bases outside the gene matches: 9. The CDR3 region has the DNA TGTGCCAGCAGCTCCAGGGGGCGGTCGGACGAGCAGTACTTC. Translating gives CASSSRGRSDEQYF.

The CDR3 coding sequence is TGCAGCGTTGGAGGAGATACGCAGTATTTT. This encodes CSVGGDTQYF. This chain uses TRBV29-1 with TRBJ2-3; D gene uncertain. CDR1 is SQVTM, CDR2 ANQGSEA, per germline. V was clipped by 4 bases and J by 5 bases, with 4 bases between them. CDR3 length equals 10 residues.

The CDR3 region has the DNA TGTGCCAGCAGTTTGGACAGGGACATGATCGATGGCTACACCTTC. It codes for CASSLDRDMIDGYTF. This chain uses TRBV6-5 with TRBJ1-2; 8 positions match TRBD1. The V and J ends lost 4 bases and 6 bases, in that order; junction bases with no gene match: 10. CDR3 size: 15 residues. Looked up from germline, CDR1 is MNHEY and CDR2 is SVGAGI.

The chain is built from TRBV6-2 or TRBV6-3 and TRBJ2-7; possibly TRBD2 for D (7 bases). V was trimmed by 4 bases and J by 1 base, leaving 17 bases between them. CDR1 and CDR2 (germline): MNHEY, SVGEGT. This CDR3 region has 16 residues. DNA of the CDR3: TGTGCCAGCAGTTCCTCCAGGGGAGGGAGTTCCTACGAGCAGTACTTC. Translation gives CASSSSRGGSSYEQYF.

The CDR3: CASSPGQVTGELFF. The CDR3 nucleotides are TGTGCCAGCTCACCGGGACAGGTTACCGGGGAGCTGTTTTTT. V and J are TRBV18 and TRBJ2-2, with TRBD1 identical over 8 bases. Germline V gene lookup returns CDR1 KGHSH and CDR2 LQKENI. Germline trimming cut 3 bases from V and 5 bases from J; bases unmatched to any gene: 2. The CDR3 extends over 14 amino acids. The whole variable domain, filled in from reference TRBV18 and TRBJ2-2, reads NAGVMQNPRHLVRRRGQEARLRCSPMKGHSHVYWYRQLPEEGLKFMVYLQKENIIDESGMPKERFSAEFPKEGPSILRIQQVVRGDSAAYFCASSPGQVTGELFFGEGSRLTVL.

The V call is TRBV6-5, the J call TRBJ1-6, with 10 positions matching TRBD1. Germline trimming cut 5 bases from V and 10 bases from J; bases unmatched to any gene: 5. The V gene's germline CDR1 is MNHEY and CDR2 SVGAGI. The CDR3 contains 14 residues. The CDR3 sequence: CASSRQGARSPLHF. The CDR3 nucleotides are TGTGCCAGCAGTCGACAGGGGGCAAGGTCACCCCTCCACTTT.

This clone was detected only once. V and J are TRBV19 and TRBJ1-4, with D perhaps TRBD1 (5 bases). V lost 5 bases and J 8 bases, leaving 12 bases between the germline ends. The germline CDR1 and CDR2 sequences are LNHDA and SQIVND (reference sequence). This CDR3 is built from 13 residues. CDR3 sequence: CASSGAGQEKLFF. In nucleotides, the CDR3 is TGTGCCAGTAGTGGCGCAGGGCAGGAAAAACTGTTTTTT.